These T cell receptor beta chains were read from a single sample in a study of T-cell reconstitution after alpha-beta-depleted transplantation in children. TCRdb itself ran the PCR reads through MiXCR, one entry per CDR3 protein. The sample comprises about 360,000 distinct CDR3 sequences, about an eighth of which are singletons, and around 4.1% rests with the top ten. Sequenced material: PBMCs, taken from the stem cell graft. The receptors come from a human donor who donated a stem cell graft to a child with Fanconi anemia. Each CDR3 is given with its conserved first and last residue. The D gene is left open where the match is weak. A clone size is listed for some rows: how often the clone was seen (once, few, many), or a class if it is expanded.

V,D,size,J,DNA,CDR3
TRBV12-3/TRBV12-4,TRBD1,many,TRBJ1-6,TGTGCCACCCAGGGGGAAAATTCACCCCTCCACTTT,CATQGENSPLHF
TRBV18,.,.,TRBJ1-2,TGTGCCAGCTCACCCCCCGTGGCCCACGATGGCTACACCTTC,CASSPPVAHDGYTF
TRBV2,TRBD2,.,TRBJ2-2,TGTGCCAGCAGTACCCGAGGGCTAGCGGGGTTCACCGGGGAGCTGTTTTTT,CASSTRGLAGFTGELFF
TRBV7-9,.,.,TRBJ1-2,TGTGCCAGCAGTCTACAGCGGCCAGAGGATAACTATGGCTACACCTTC,CASSLQRPEDNYGYTF
TRBV5-1,TRBD1,.,TRBJ1-1,TGCGCCAGCAGATCAAGGACAGGGGGCGGCACTGAAGCTTTCTTT,CASRSRTGGGTEAFF
TRBV12-3/TRBV12-4,.,.,TRBJ2-5,TGTGCCAGCAGTTTGCACAAAGAGACCCAGTACTTC,CASSLHKETQYF
TRBV7-2,.,.,TRBJ2-7,TGTGCCAGCAGCTTAGCTGGAGGCAGCTATTTTTCCTACGAGCAGTACTTC,CASSLAGGSYFSYEQYF
TRBV20-1,.,many,TRBJ2-3,TGCAGTGCCAACCCAGCTACAGCGAACCTGCGACCTAGCACAGATACGCAGTATTTT,CSANPATANLRPSTDTQYF
TRBV7-9,.,many,TRBJ2-5,TGTGCCAGCAATGGGCCCGGGGCCCACCAAGAGACCCAGTACTTC,CASNGPGAHQETQYF
TRBV7-9,.,.,TRBJ1-1,TGTGCCAGCAGCTTTCAGGGGAGGGACACTGAAGCTTTCTTT,CASSFQGRDTEAFF
TRBV2,.,few,TRBJ2-5,TGTGCCAGCAGTGAAGTCTGGCAAGAGACCCAGTACTTC,CASSEVWQETQYF
TRBV5-1,.,many,TRBJ1-6,TGCGCCAGCGCCCCAGTCGGGGGTAATTCACCCCTCCACTTT,CASAPVGGNSPLHF
TRBV6-5,.,few,TRBJ1-3,TGTGCCAGCAGTTACGGGGCGCGAGTATCCGGAAACACCATATATTTT,CASSYGARVSGNTIYF